The T cell receptor beta chain described here comes from a study of cytomegalovirus exposure and HLA in healthy donors. Study as a whole: The 90 to 150 validation repertoires used the same platform as the approximately 620 first-cohort repertoires (as reported by a later analysis). Findings and limits, study-wide: In the 120 validation repertoires, approximately 94% of cluster scores exceeded 0, per a later analysis. Reported results showed that the classifier diagnosed cytomegalovirus status with high specificity and sensitivity. The authors listed 164 TCR beta chains as cytomegalovirus-associated.

About this clone itself: The antigen is unknown.

Data came from immunoSEQ multiplex PCR; TCRdb stores just in-frame clones and leaves some out. The profile shows 150,000 to 200,000 clones, around 84% of them singletons. The CDR3 has 17 amino acids. The germline CDR1 and CDR2 sequences are WSHSY and SAAADI. V shed 0 bases and J 0 bases; nucleotides not matched to a gene: 7. The TCR comes from a man aged 18 to 29 in good health and CMV-seropositive. The chain has TRBV10-2 and TRBJ2-7; 8 nucleotides align to TRBD2. Input material: PBMCs. CDR3 DNA: TGCGCCAGCAGTGAGTCTCTCGGAGCGGGAGACTCCTACGAGCAGTACTTC. This codes for CASSESLGAGDSYEQYF.